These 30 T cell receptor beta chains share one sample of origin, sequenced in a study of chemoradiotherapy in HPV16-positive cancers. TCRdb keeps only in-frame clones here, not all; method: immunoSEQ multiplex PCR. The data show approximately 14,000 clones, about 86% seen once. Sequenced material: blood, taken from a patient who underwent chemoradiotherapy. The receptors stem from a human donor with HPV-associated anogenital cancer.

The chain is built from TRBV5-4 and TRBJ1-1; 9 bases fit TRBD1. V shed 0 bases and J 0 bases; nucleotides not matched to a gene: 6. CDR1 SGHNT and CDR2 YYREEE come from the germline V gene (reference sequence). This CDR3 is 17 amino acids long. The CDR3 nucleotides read TGTGCCAGCAGCTTGGGGGGTGGACAGGGGATGAACACTGAAGCTTTCTTT. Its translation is CASSLGGGQGMNTEAFF.

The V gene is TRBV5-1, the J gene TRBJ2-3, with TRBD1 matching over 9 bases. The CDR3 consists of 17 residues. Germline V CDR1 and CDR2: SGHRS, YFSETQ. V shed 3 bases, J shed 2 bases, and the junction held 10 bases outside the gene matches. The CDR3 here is CASSWQGQGSNTDTQYF. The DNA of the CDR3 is TGCGCCAGCAGCTGGCAGGGACAGGGTTCTAACACAGATACGCAGTATTTT.

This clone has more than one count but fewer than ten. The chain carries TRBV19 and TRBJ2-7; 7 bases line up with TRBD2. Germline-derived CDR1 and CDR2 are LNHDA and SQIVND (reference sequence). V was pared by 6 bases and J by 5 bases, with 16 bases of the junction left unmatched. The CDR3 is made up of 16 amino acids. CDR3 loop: CASSSPAGSGTDEQYF. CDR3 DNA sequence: TGTGCCAGTAGCAGTCCCGCGGGAAGCGGGACCGACGAGCAGTACTTC. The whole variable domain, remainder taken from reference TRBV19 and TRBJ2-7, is DGGITQSPKYLFRKEGQNVTLSCEQNLNHDAMYWYRQDPGQGLRLIYYSQIVNDFQKGDIAEGYSVSREKKESFPLTVTSAQKNPTAFYLCASSSPAGSGTDEQYFGPGTRLTVT.

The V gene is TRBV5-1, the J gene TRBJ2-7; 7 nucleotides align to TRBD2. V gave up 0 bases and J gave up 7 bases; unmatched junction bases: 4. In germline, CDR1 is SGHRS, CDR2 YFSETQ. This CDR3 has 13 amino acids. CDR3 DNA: TGCGCCAGCAGCTTGGGAGAAGCGGGAGAGCAGTACTTC. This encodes CASSLGEAGEQYF.

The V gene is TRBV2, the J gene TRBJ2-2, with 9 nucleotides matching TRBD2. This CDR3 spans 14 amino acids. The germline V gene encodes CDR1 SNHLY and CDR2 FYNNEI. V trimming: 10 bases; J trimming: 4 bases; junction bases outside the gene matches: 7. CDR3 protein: CATKRGEGTGELFF. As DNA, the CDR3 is TGTGCCACTAAGCGGGGGGAGGGCACCGGGGAGCTGTTTTTT.

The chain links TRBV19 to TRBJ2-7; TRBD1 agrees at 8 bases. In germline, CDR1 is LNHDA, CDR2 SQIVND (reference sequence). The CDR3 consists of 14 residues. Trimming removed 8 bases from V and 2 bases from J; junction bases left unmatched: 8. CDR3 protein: CASGTGGRTYEQYF. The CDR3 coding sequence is TGTGCCAGTGGCACAGGGGGAAGAACCTACGAGCAGTACTTC.

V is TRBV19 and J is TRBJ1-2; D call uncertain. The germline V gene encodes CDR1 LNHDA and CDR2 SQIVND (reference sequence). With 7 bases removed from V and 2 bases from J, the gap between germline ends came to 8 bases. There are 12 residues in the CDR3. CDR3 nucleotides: TGTGCCAGTAATCTAGGGAACTATGGCTACACCTTC. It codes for CASNLGNYGYTF.

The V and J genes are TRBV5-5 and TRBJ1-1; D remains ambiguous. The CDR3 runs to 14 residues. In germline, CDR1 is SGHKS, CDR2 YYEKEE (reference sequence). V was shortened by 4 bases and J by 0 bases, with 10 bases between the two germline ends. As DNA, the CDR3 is TGTGCCAGCAGCCCGGACGGCTTGAACACTGAAGCTTTCTTT. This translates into CASSPDGLNTEAFF.

CDR3 in amino acids: CASSLGGGYEQYF. DNA of the CDR3: TGTGCCAGCAGCTTGGGGGGTGGCTACGAGCAGTACTTC. The chain has TRBV5-8 and TRBJ2-7; D is uncertain. This CDR3 is 13 amino acids long. CDR1 is SGHTS and CDR2 is YDEGEE in the germline V gene. Between the trimmed V and J ends, which lost 0 bases and 3 bases, there was a span of 7 bases.

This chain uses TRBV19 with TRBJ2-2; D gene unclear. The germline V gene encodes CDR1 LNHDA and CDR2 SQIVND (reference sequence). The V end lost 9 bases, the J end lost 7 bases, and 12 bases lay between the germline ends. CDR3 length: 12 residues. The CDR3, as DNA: TGTGCCAGCGGGCGATCCGGCGGGGAGCTGTTTTTT. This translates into CASGRSGGELFF.

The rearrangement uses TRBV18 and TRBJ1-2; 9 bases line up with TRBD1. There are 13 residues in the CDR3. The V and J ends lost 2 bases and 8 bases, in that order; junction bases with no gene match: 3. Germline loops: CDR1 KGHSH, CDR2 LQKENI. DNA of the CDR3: TGTGCCAGCTCACCAATCGACAGGGGGGGCTACACCTTC. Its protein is CASSPIDRGGYTF.

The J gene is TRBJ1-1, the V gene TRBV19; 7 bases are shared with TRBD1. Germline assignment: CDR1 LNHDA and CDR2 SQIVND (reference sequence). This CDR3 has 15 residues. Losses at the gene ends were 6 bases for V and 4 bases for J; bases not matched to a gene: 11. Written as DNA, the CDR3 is TGTGCCAGTAGGGGTCAGCGCAGGGGGATCACTGAAGCTTTCTTT. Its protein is CASRGQRRGITEAFF. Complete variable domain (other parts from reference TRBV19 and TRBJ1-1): DGGITQSPKYLFRKEGQNVTLSCEQNLNHDAMYWYRQDPGQGLRLIYYSQIVNDFQKGDIAEGYSVSREKKESFPLTVTSAQKNPTAFYLCASRGQRRGITEAFFGQGTRLTVV.

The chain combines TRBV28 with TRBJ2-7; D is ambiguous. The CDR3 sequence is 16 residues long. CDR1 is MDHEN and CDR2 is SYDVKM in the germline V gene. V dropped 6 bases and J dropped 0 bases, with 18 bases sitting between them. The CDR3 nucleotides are TGTGCCAGCAGCGCATGGCTGACGGACCTCTCCTACGAGCAGTACTTC. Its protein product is CASSAWLTDLSYEQYF. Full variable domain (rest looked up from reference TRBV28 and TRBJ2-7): DVKVTQSSRYLVKRTGEKVFLECVQDMDHENMFWYRQDPGLGLRLIYFSYDVKMKEKGDIPEGYSVSREKKERFSLILESASTNQTSMYLCASSAWLTDLSYEQYFGPGTRLTVT.

The CDR3 protein is CASSGLVFYEQYF. Here the CDR3 DNA reads TGTGCCAGCAGTGGCCTAGTATTCTACGAGCAGTACTTC. The chain recombines TRBV2 with TRBJ2-7; D remains unclear. The CDR3 has 13 residues. V was trimmed by 4 bases and J by 3 bases, leaving 10 bases between them. Looked up from germline, CDR1 is SNHLY and CDR2 is FYNNEI.

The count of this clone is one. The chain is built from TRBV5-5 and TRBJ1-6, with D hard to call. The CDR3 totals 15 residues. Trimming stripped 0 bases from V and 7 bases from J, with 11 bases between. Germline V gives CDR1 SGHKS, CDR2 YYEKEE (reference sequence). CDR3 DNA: TGTGCCAGCAGCTTGGGCCAGTCACTCAATTCACCCCTCCACTTT. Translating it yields CASSLGQSLNSPLHF.

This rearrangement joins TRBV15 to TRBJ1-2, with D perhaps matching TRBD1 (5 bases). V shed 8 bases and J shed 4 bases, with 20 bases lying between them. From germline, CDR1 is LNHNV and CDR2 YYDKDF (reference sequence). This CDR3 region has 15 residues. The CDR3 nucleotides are TGTGCCACCCAACCGGGGGTGGCTTTGGGCTATGGCTACACCTTC. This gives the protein CATQPGVALGYGYTF.

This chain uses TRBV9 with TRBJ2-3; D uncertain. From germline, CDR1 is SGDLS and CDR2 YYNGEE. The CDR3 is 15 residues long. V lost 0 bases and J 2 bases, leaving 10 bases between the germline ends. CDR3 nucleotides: TGTGCCAGCAGCGTAGCTTCTGAATCCACAGATACGCAGTATTTT. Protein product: CASSVASESTDTQYF.

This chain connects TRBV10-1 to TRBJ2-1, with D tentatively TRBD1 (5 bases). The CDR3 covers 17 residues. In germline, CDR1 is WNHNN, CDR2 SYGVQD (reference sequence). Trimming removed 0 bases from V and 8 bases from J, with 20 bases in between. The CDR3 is CASSESRASRVGDEQFF. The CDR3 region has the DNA TGCGCCAGCAGTGAGTCAAGGGCTAGTCGGGTAGGGGATGAGCAGTTCTTC.

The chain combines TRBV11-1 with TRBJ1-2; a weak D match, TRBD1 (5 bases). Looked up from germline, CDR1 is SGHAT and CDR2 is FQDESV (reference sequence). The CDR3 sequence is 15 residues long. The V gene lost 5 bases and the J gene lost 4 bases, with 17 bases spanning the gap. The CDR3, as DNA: TGTGCCAGCAGCCCTGGTGGGACCCCTGGCTATGGCTACACCTTC. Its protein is CASSPGGTPGYGYTF.

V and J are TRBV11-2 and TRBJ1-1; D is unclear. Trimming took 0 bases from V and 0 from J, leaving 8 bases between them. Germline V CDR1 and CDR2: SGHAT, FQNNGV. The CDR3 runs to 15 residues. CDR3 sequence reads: CASSLDPGMNTEAFF. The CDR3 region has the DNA TGTGCCAGCAGCTTAGATCCGGGGATGAACACTGAAGCTTTCTTT.

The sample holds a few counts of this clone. The CDR3 here is CASSSSGGSTDTQYF. The CDR3 nucleotides read TGTGCCAGCAGCTCTAGCGGGGGGTCCACAGATACGCAGTATTTT. The chain combines TRBV7-6 with TRBJ2-3; 11 bases match TRBD2. This CDR3 comprises 15 residues. Germline-derived CDR1 and CDR2 are SGHVS and FNYEAQ. J gave up 2 bases and V 4 bases, and 2 bases lay outside the gene matches. Full variable domain (rest looked up from reference TRBV7-6 and TRBJ2-3): GAGVSQSPRYKVTKRGQDVALRCDPISGHVSLYWYRQALGQGPEFLTYFNYEAQQDKSGLPNDRFSAERPEGSISTLTIQRTEQRDSAMYRCASSSSGGSTDTQYFGPGTRLTVL.

The chain's CDR3 is CAISPSPFTGQRNTGELFF. The CDR3 DNA reads as TGTGCCATCAGTCCGAGCCCTTTCACGGGACAGAGAAACACCGGGGAGCTGTTTTTT. The gene calls are TRBV10-3 and TRBJ2-2; TRBD1 matches at 7 bases. Losses at the gene ends were 5 bases for V and 2 bases for J; bases not matched to a gene: 17. The CDR3 covers 19 residues. Germline V gene lookup returns CDR1 ENHRY and CDR2 SYGVKD.

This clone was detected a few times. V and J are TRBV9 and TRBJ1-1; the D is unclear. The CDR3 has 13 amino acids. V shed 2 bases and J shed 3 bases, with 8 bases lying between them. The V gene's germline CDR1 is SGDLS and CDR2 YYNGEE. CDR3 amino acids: CASSVLGYTEAFF. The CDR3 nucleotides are TGTGCCAGCAGCGTTCTAGGGTACACTGAAGCTTTCTTT.

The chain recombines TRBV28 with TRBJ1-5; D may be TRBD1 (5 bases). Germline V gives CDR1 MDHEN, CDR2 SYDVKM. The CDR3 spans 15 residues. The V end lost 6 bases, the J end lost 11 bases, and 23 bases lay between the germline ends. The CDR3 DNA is TGTGCCAGCAGCCCGGGGGGGTTGACAACCGGGACCCAGCATTTT. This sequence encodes CASSPGGLTTGTQHF.

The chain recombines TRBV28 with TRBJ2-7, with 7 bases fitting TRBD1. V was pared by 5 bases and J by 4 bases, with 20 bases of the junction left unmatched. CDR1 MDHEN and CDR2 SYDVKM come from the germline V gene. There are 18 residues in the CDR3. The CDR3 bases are TGTGCCAGCAGTATAGAGGACAGGTTTCTCCCGGCCGTTTACGAGCAGTACTTC. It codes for CASSIEDRFLPAVYEQYF. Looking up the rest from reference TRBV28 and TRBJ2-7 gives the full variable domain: DVKVTQSSRYLVKRTGEKVFLECVQDMDHENMFWYRQDPGLGLRLIYFSYDVKMKEKGDIPEGYSVSREKKERFSLILESASTNQTSMYLCASSIEDRFLPAVYEQYFGPGTRLTVT.

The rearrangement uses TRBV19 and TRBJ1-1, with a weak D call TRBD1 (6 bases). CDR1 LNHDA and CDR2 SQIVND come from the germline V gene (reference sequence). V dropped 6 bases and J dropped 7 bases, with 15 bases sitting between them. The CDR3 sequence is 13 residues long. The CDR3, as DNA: TGTGCCAGTAGCCTACAGGGTCAGAGTGAAGCTTTCTTT. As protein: CASSLQGQSEAFF. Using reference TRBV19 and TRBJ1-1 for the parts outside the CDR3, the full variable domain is DGGITQSPKYLFRKEGQNVTLSCEQNLNHDAMYWYRQDPGQGLRLIYYSQIVNDFQKGDIAEGYSVSREKKESFPLTVTSAQKNPTAFYLCASSLQGQSEAFFGQGTRLTVV.

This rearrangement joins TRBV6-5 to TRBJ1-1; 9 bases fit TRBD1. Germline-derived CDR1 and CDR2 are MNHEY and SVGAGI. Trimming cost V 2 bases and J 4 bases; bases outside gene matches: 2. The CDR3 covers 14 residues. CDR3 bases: TGTGCCAGCAGTTACCTGACAGGGGGCACTGAAGCTTTCTTT. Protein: CASSYLTGGTEAFF.

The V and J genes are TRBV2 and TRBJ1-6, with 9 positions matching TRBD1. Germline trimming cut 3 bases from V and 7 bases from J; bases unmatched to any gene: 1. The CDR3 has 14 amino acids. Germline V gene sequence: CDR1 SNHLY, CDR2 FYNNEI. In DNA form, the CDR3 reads TGTGCCAGCAGTGACGGGACAGGGAATTCACCCCTCCACTTT. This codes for CASSDGTGNSPLHF. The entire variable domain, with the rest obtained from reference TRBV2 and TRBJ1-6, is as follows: EPEVTQTPSHQVTQMGQEVILRCVPISNHLYFYWYRQILGQKVEFLVSFYNNEISEKSEIFDDQFSVERPDGSNFTLKIRSTKLEDSAMYFCASSDGTGNSPLHFGNGTRLTVT.

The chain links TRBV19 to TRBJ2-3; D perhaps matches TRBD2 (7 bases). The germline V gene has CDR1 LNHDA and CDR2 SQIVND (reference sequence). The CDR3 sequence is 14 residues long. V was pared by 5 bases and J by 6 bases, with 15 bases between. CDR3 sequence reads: CASSPAGAPDTQYF. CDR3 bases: TGTGCCAGTAGTCCTGCGGGGGCCCCTGATACGCAGTATTTT.

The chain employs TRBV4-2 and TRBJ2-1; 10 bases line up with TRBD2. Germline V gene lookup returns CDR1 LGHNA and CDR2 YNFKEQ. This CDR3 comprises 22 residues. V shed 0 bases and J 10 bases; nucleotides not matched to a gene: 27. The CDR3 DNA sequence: TGTGCCAGCAGCCAAGACCGAGGGGTCAGCGGGAGGGCCCTTTTTTATTCAATCGAGCAGTTCTTC. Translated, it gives CASSQDRGVSGRALFYSIEQFF.